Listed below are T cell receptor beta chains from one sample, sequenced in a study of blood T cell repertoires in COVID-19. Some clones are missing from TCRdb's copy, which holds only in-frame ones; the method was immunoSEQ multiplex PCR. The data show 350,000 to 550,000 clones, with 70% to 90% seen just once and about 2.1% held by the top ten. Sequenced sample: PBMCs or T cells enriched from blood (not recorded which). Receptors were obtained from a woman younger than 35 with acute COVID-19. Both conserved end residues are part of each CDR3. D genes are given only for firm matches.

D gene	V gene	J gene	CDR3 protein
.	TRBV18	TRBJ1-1	CASSPIEDTEAFF
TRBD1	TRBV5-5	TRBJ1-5	CASSATGGNSNQPQHF
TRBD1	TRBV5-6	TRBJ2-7	CASSQGQAQYF
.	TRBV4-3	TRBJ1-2	CASSQGAAASNYGYTF
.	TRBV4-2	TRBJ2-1	CASSQDVRLEGYNEQFF
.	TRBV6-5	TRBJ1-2	CASSPGITYGYTF
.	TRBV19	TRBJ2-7	CASSIKTGRTYEQYF
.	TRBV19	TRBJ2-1	CASSSGRARGYNEQFF
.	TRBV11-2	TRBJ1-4	CASSESGAQLFF
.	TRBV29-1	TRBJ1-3	CSVQGDGRTGDGNTIYF
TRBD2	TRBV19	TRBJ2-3	CASSISRLAGTDTQYF
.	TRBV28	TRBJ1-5	CASINSRARQPQHF
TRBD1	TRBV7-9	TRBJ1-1	CASSQQGRRTEAFF
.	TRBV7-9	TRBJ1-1	CASSLGRFVMNTEAFF
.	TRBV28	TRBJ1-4	CASSLRQTTNEKLFF